This is a list of T cell receptor beta chains from one sample in a study of blood T cell repertoires in COVID-19. The data were produced by immunoSEQ multiplex PCR, yet TCRdb's version contains in-frame clones alone and is incomplete. The table lists some 350,000 clones, around 90% of them singletons, with 6.5% in the top ten. The material sequenced was peripheral blood. These receptors originate from a young man with active or convalescent COVID-19. The CDR3 runs from the conserved cysteine through the conserved F or W. The D gene is left open where the match is weak. The size entry is marked missing in some rows and otherwise reads once, few, many or a size class.

v_call,d_call,cdr3_length,clone_size,j_call,cdr3_aa,cdr3_nt
TRBV7-2,TRBD2,16,.,TRBJ2-5,CASSLNSGGGKETQYF,TGTGCCAGCAGCTTAAATAGCGGGGGGGGGAAAGAGACCCAGTACTTC
TRBV7-6,.,15,.,TRBJ2-3,CASSSRQELTDTQYF,TGTGCCAGCAGCTCCCGACAGGAACTCACAGATACGCAGTATTTT
TRBV6-5,.,15,.,TRBJ1-2,CASSYSFGGGVGYTF,TGTGCCAGCAGTTATTCTTTTGGGGGCGGAGTGGGCTACACCTTC
TRBV6-5,.,14,.,TRBJ2-2,CASSYGPPGGELFF,TGTGCCAGCAGTTACGGCCCGCCAGGCGGGGAGCTGTTTTTT
TRBV5-1,.,16,.,TRBJ2-1,CASSLALGGPGNEQFF,TGCGCCAGCAGCTTGGCATTGGGGGGACCCGGCAATGAGCAGTTCTTC
TRBV7-3,.,14,.,TRBJ1-2,CASSQDETHYGYTF,TGTGCCAGCAGCCAAGACGAGACACATTATGGCTACACCTTC
TRBV7-9,TRBD2,18,.,TRBJ2-2,CASSPLTGTSENTGELFF,TGTGCCAGCAGCCCGCTCACCGGGACTAGCGAGAACACCGGGGAGCTGTTTTTT
TRBV28,TRBD2,16,.,TRBJ2-7,CASSLMRTSGSDEQYF,TGTGCCAGCAGTTTAATGAGGACTAGCGGGAGCGACGAGCAGTACTTC
TRBV2,.,17,.,TRBJ1-5,CASSAGGRGPRNQPQHF,TGTGCCAGCAGCGCAGGAGGCAGAGGGCCCCGCAATCAGCCCCAGCATTTT
TRBV6-2/TRBV6-3,TRBD1,14,.,TRBJ2-7,CASSSGQGRYEQYF,TGTGCCAGCAGTTCGGGACAGGGTCGGTACGAGCAGTACTTC
TRBV9,.,16,once,TRBJ2-2,CASSVAVSQGTGELFF,TGTGCCAGCAGCGTAGCAGTGAGTCAGGGTACCGGGGAGCTGTTTTTT
TRBV9,.,12,few,TRBJ1-2,CASSADRGGYTF,TGTGCCAGCAGCGCCGACAGAGGCGGCTACACCTTC
TRBV29-1,TRBD2,13,.,TRBJ2-7,CSVVREGSFEQYF,TGCAGCGTTGTGCGGGAGGGCAGCTTCGAGCAGTACTTC
TRBV15,.,12,.,TRBJ1-4,CATSFHNEKLFF,TGTGCCACCAGCTTTCATAATGAAAAACTGTTTTTT
TRBV4-2,TRBD1,16,.,TRBJ1-3,CASSQEGTAPRNTIYF,TGTGCCAGCAGCCAAGAAGGGACAGCTCCCAGGAACACCATATATTTT
TRBV19,TRBD2,17,.,TRBJ2-1,CASNNPWAGEPWNEQFF,TGTGCCAGTAACAATCCGTGGGCGGGAGAGCCTTGGAATGAGCAGTTCTTC
TRBV29-1,TRBD2,13,.,TRBJ2-1,CSVWGGRYNEQFF,TGCAGCGTTTGGGGCGGGAGATACAATGAGCAGTTCTTC
TRBV10-1,.,12,.,TRBJ1-1,CASPSGSREAFF,TGCGCCAGCCCATCAGGAAGCCGTGAAGCTTTCTTT
TRBV19,TRBD1,15,.,TRBJ2-4,CASSIRDRAKNIQYF,TGTGCCAGTAGTATCCGGGACAGGGCCAAAAACATTCAGTACTTC
TRBV6-2/TRBV6-3,.,17,.,TRBJ1-1,CASSYGSWGQMNTEAFF,TGTGCCAGCAGTTATGGTTCGTGGGGGCAGATGAACACTGAAGCTTTCTTT
TRBV7-9,.,14,.,TRBJ2-7,CASSLSLSPYEQYF,TGTGCCAGCAGCTTGAGCCTTTCTCCCTACGAGCAGTACTTC
TRBV19,.,15,many,TRBJ1-5,CASSIASRSNQPQHF,TGTGCCAGTAGTATAGCGTCTAGGAGCAATCAGCCCCAGCATTTT
TRBV7-6,.,16,.,TRBJ1-1,CASSFDVRVTNTEAFF,TGTGCCAGCAGCTTTGATGTGAGGGTGACGAACACTGAAGCTTTCTTT
TRBV6-2/TRBV6-3,.,14,.,TRBJ1-1,CASSQTGQNTEAFF,TGTGCCAGCAGCCAGACCGGACAGAACACTGAAGCTTTCTTT
TRBV9,TRBD1,16,.,TRBJ2-3,CASSGEQGYSTDTQYF,TGTGCCAGCAGCGGCGAACAGGGGTATAGCACAGATACGCAGTATTTT
TRBV11-2,TRBD1,15,.,TRBJ2-5,CASSLLSSQGETQYF,TGTGCCAGCAGCTTATTGTCATCACAGGGGGAGACCCAGTACTTC
TRBV28,TRBD1,15,.,TRBJ1-2,CASSPDPGQIYGYTF,TGTGCCAGCAGTCCTGACCCGGGACAGATATATGGCTACACCTTC
TRBV6-2/TRBV6-3,TRBD2,15,once,TRBJ2-1,CASSYWSGRKSEQFF,TGTGCCAGCAGTTACTGGAGCGGGAGGAAGAGTGAGCAGTTCTTC
TRBV7-2,TRBD1,14,.,TRBJ1-2,CASSPRTGSYGYTF,TGTGCCAGCAGCCCAAGGACAGGGTCCTATGGCTACACCTTC
TRBV14,.,15,.,TRBJ1-2,CASSQDQGKLIGYTF,TGTGCCAGCAGCCAAGACCAGGGTAAACTCATTGGCTACACCTTC
TRBV7-9,TRBD2,17,few,TRBJ2-2,CASSLDATSGGPGELFF,TGTGCCAGCAGCTTAGATGCGACTAGCGGGGGGCCCGGGGAGCTGTTTTTT
TRBV2,TRBD1,14,.,TRBJ1-1,CATLRDRVYAEAFF,TGTGCCACCCTCCGGGACAGGGTGTACGCTGAAGCTTTCTTT
TRBV2,TRBD1,14,.,TRBJ1-4,CASSDRGRIEKLFF,TGTGCCAGCAGCGACAGGGGGCGGATTGAAAAACTGTTTTTT
TRBV19,.,15,.,TRBJ1-6,CASSIYGGENSPLHF,TGTGCCAGTAGTATTTATGGGGGCGAAAATTCACCCCTCCACTTT
TRBV19,TRBD2,16,.,TRBJ2-3,CASSQHPSGITDTQYF,TGTGCCAGTAGCCAACACCCTAGCGGTATCACAGATACGCAGTATTTT
TRBV6-5,TRBD1,13,few,TRBJ2-7,CASSKQGAYEQYF,TGTGCCAGCAGTAAGCAGGGGGCCTACGAGCAGTACTTC
TRBV5-1,.,14,.,TRBJ2-7,CASSLAPGVYEQYF,TGCGCCAGCAGCTTGGCGCCTGGAGTGTACGAGCAGTACTTC
TRBV5-1,TRBD1,13,.,TRBJ1-1,CASSLAGQGLTFF,TGCGCCAGCAGCTTGGCGGGACAGGGACTAACCTTCTTT
TRBV19,.,13,.,TRBJ1-2,CASSPSTNYGYTF,TGTGCCAGTAGTCCCAGTACAAACTATGGCTACACCTTC
TRBV19,TRBD1,16,.,TRBJ1-3,CASRSVGTGGGNTIYF,TGTGCCAGTAGATCCGTCGGTACAGGGGGTGGAAACACCATATATTTT
TRBV7-9,TRBD2,17,.,TRBJ2-7,CASSSDLLGTTFNEQYF,TGTGCCAGCAGCTCAGACTTGCTGGGGACTACTTTCAACGAGCAGTACTTC
TRBV27,.,16,.,TRBJ2-2,CASSPYRPKGTGELFF,TGTGCCAGCAGCCCCTACAGGCCTAAGGGCACCGGGGAGCTGTTTTTT
TRBV16,.,15,.,TRBJ1-5,CASSQLGGANQPQHF,TGTGCCAGCAGCCAATTGGGAGGCGCGAATCAGCCCCAGCATTTT
TRBV7-9,.,14,once,TRBJ1-1,CASSLSAGNTEAFF,TGTGCCAGCAGCTTATCAGCGGGGAACACTGAAGCTTTCTTT
TRBV7-9,TRBD1,15,.,TRBJ1-2,CASNKNEGQGNGYTF,TGTGCCAGCAATAAAAACGAGGGACAGGGGAATGGCTACACCTTC
TRBV6-5,TRBD2,15,.,TRBJ2-3,CASSYALAGTDTQYF,TGTGCCAGCAGTTACGCCCTAGCGGGCACAGATACGCAGTATTTT
TRBV4-3,TRBD1,15,.,TRBJ2-4,CASSQAGGDLNIQYF,TGCGCCAGCAGCCAAGCAGGGGGTGATTTAAACATTCAGTACTTC
TRBV28,TRBD2,15,.,TRBJ2-1,CASSRGTSDYNEQFF,TGTGCCAGCAGCCGAGGGACTAGCGATTACAATGAGCAGTTCTTC
TRBV4-1,TRBD1,16,.,TRBJ1-2,CASSLGRGQGNYGYTF,TGCGCCAGCAGCTTAGGTCGAGGACAGGGGAACTATGGCTACACCTTC
TRBV4-3,TRBD1,15,.,TRBJ2-1,CASSQVMDRFNEQFF,TGCGCCAGCAGCCAAGTGATGGACAGGTTCAATGAGCAGTTCTTC
TRBV15,.,12,.,TRBJ2-7,CATSRARGEQYF,TGTGCCACCAGCAGAGCCAGGGGCGAGCAGTACTTC
TRBV6-2/TRBV6-3,.,16,.,TRBJ2-5,CASSYSMGGVQETQYF,TGTGCCAGCAGTTACTCAATGGGGGGTGTCCAAGAGACCCAGTACTTC
TRBV4-3,.,16,.,TRBJ1-2,CASSQDAQGRNYGYTF,TGCGCCAGCAGCCAAGATGCCCAGGGTCGAAACTATGGCTACACCTTC
TRBV9,.,18,.,TRBJ2-2,CASSVFGSAVPNTGELFF,TGTGCCAGCAGCGTATTTGGTAGCGCAGTCCCGAACACCGGGGAGCTGTTTTTT
TRBV6-2/TRBV6-3,TRBD2,16,.,TRBJ2-7,CASSRRLAGDRNEQYF,TGTGCCAGCAGTCGCAGACTAGCGGGAGATCGCAACGAGCAGTACTTC
TRBV19,.,15,.,TRBJ1-2,CASRMWEGRESGYTF,TGTGCCAGTAGAATGTGGGAGGGTAGAGAAAGTGGCTACACCTTC
TRBV11-3,.,14,.,TRBJ1-1,CASSRRGGTTEAFF,TGTGCCAGCAGCCGTAGGGGGGGGACCACTGAAGCTTTCTTT
TRBV28,.,16,.,TRBJ1-3,CASSSGEASSGNTIYF,TGTGCCAGCAGCTCCGGGGAGGCAAGCTCTGGAAACACCATATATTTT
TRBV3-1/TRBV3-2,.,16,.,TRBJ2-2,CASSQDCEWATGELFF,TGTGCCAGCAGCCAAGACTGTGAATGGGCAACCGGGGAGCTGTTTTTT
TRBV12-3/TRBV12-4,.,12,.,TRBJ1-5,CASSWTDQPQHF,TGTGCCAGCAGTTGGACAGATCAGCCCCAGCATTTT